A single T cell receptor (beta chain) is shown here with its context. The CDR3 extends over 15 amino acids. Germline assignment: CDR1 MDHEN and CDR2 SYDVKM. V was shortened by 6 bases and J by 0 bases, with 12 bases between the two germline ends. The data originate from a study of control samples from healthy donors and cancer patients. TCRdb's table, derived via immunoSEQ multiplex PCR, lists solely in-frame clones and lacks some. The repertoire holds 100,000 to 150,000 clones, 92% seen once, with 2.1% in the top ten. V usage is TRBV28 and J usage is TRBJ1-3, with TRBD1 as a possible D gene (5 bases). This receptor was taken from a woman aged 45 to 65 in good health. Input material: blood. DNA for the CDR3: TGTGCCAGCAGCCAGCCAGGGTACTCTGGAAACACCATATATTTT. Protein product: CASSQPGYSGNTIYF.